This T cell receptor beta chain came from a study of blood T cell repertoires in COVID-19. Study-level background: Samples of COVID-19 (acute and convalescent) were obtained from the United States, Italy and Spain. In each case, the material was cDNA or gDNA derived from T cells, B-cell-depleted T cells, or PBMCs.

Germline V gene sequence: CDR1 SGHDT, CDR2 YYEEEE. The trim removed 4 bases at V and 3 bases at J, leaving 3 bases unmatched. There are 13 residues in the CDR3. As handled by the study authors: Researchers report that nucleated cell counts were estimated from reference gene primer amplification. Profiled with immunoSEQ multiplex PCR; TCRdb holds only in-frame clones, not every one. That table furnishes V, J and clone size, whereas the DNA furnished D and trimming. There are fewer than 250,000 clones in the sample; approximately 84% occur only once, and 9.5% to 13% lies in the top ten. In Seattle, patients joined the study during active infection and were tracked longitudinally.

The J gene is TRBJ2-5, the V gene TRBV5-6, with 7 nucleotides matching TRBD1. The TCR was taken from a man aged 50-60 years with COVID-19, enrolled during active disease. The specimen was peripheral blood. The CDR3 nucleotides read TGTGCCAGCAGCCTGGGGACAGAAGAGACCCAGTACTTC. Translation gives CASSLGTEETQYF. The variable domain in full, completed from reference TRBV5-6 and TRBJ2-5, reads DAGVTQSPTHLIKTRGQQVTLRCSPKSGHDTVSWYQQALGQGPQFIFQYYEEEERQRGNFPDRFSGHQFPNYSSELNVNALLLGDSALYLCASSLGTEETQYFGPGTRLLVL.